These 29 T cell receptor beta chains share one sample of origin, sequenced in a study of blood T cell repertoires in COVID-19. Produced via immunoSEQ multiplex PCR; TCRdb's table is partial and in-frame only. Altogether a few hundred thousand clones are present, 89% being singletons, with the ten largest covering roughly 6.7%. The sequenced sample was peripheral blood. The receptors here all came from a young man who had recovered from COVID-19.

The V call is TRBV2, the J call TRBJ1-1; D is uncertain. From germline, CDR1 is SNHLY and CDR2 FYNNEI. This CDR3 region has 13 residues. V was shortened by 6 bases and J by 0 bases, with 8 bases between the two germline ends. DNA of the CDR3: TGTGCCAGCAGACAGAGCATGAACACTGAAGCTTTCTTT. Its translation is CASRQSMNTEAFF.

The chain links TRBV2 to TRBJ2-7; D possibly corresponds to TRBD1 (6 bases). The V end was cut by 6 bases, the J end by 0 bases, with 18 bases between. Germline V CDR1 and CDR2: SNHLY, FYNNEI. There are 16 residues in the CDR3. CDR3 loop: CASRRTRDTFSYEQYF. The CDR3 region has the DNA TGTGCCAGCAGGAGGACCCGGGACACCTTCTCCTACGAGCAGTACTTC.

The chain recombines TRBV5-1 with TRBJ1-1; 7 bases are shared with TRBD1. This CDR3 region has 14 residues. Germline CDR1 is SGHRS and CDR2 is YFSETQ. V shed 6 bases, J shed 1 base, and the junction held 6 bases outside the gene matches. The CDR3 DNA follows: TGCGCCAGCACCCTGGGACAGACGAACACTGAAGCTTTCTTT. This gives the protein CASTLGQTNTEAFF.

This CDR3 is CASRAGTGHIQYF. As DNA, the CDR3 is TGTGCCAGCAGAGCCGGGACAGGGCACATTCAGTACTTC. The J gene is TRBJ2-4, the V gene TRBV2; TRBD1 agrees at 9 bases. There are 13 residues in the CDR3. V was pared by 6 bases and J by 8 bases, with 5 bases of the junction left unmatched. Looked up from germline, CDR1 is SNHLY and CDR2 is FYNNEI.

The genes are TRBV25-1 and TRBJ2-3; 7 bases align to TRBD2. The germline V gene encodes CDR1 MGHDK and CDR2 SYGVNS. Trimming at V came to 2 bases and at J to 0 bases, leaving 8 bases not matched to a gene. The CDR3 consists of 17 residues. The CDR3 DNA follows: TGTGCCAGCAGTGAACTAGCGGACTCACCTAGCACAGATACGCAGTATTTT. This sequence encodes CASSELADSPSTDTQYF.

The J gene is TRBJ1-4, the V gene TRBV12-3 or TRBV12-4; D is undetermined. Trimming removed 1 base from V and 8 bases from J, with 8 bases in between. The length of the CDR3 is 13 residues. In DNA form, the CDR3 reads TGTGCCAGCAGTTTAGGCCACCAGGAAAAACTGTTTTTT. Encoded protein: CASSLGHQEKLFF.

The chain combines TRBV12-2 with TRBJ2-5; the D segment call TRBD2 is taken from the table without a DNA check. TRBV12-2 is listed as a pseudogene. The CDR3 is 15 residues long. The CDR3 region has the DNA TGTGCAAGTCGCTCCCGACTAGCGCGACAAGAGACCCAGTACTTC. It specifies CASRSRLARQETQYF.

The V call is TRBV11-2, the J call TRBJ1-4; 8 nucleotides agree with TRBD1. This CDR3 contains 14 residues. Trimming cost V 5 bases and J 8 bases; bases outside gene matches: 7. Germline V gene data show CDR1 as SGHAT and CDR2 as FQNNGV. CDR3 nucleotides: TGTGCCAGCAGCCGTACAGGGGGTTTAGAAAAACTGTTTTTT. Translating gives CASSRTGGLEKLFF.

The chain combines TRBV28 with TRBJ1-2; 11 bases match TRBD1. Trimming took 5 bases from V and 2 from J; bases not matched to a gene: 1. CDR1 MDHEN and CDR2 SYDVKM come from the germline V gene. There are 14 residues in the CDR3. CDR3 residues: CASSGDRGNYGYTF. DNA for the CDR3: TGTGCCAGCAGTGGGGACAGGGGGAACTATGGCTACACCTTC.

The chain recombines TRBV24-1 with TRBJ1-2, with 7 bases lining up with TRBD1. With 4 bases clipped from V and 6 bases from J, the junction kept 4 bases outside the gene matches. The germline V gene has CDR1 KGHDR and CDR2 SFDVKD. CDR3 length: 13 residues. The CDR3 protein is CATSDMTGHGYTF. DNA for the CDR3: TGTGCCACCAGTGACATGACAGGGCATGGCTACACCTTC.

The gene calls are TRBV3-1 (or the pseudogene TRBV3-2) and TRBJ2-2; a possible D gene is TRBD2 (5 bases). The CDR3 contains 17 residues. Looked up from germline, CDR1 is LGHDT and CDR2 is YNNKEL (reference sequence). Trimming took 4 bases from V and 2 from J, leaving 17 bases between them. CDR3 nucleotides: TGTGCCAGCAGCCCCTTGTTCACGGGAAGTAACACCGGGGAGCTGTTTTTT. This codes for CASSPLFTGSNTGELFF.

V and J are TRBV5-4 and TRBJ1-2; D may be TRBD1 (6 bases). Trimming took off 1 base at V and 4 bases at J, with 14 bases between the two ends. This CDR3 contains 15 residues. Germline CDR1 and CDR2: SGHNT and YYREEE (reference sequence). CDR3 DNA: TGTGCCAGCAGCTTGCCAGGGGACGGAGGCTATGGCTACACCTTC. This sequence encodes CASSLPGDGGYGYTF.

The gene calls are TRBV6-5 and TRBJ2-1; 11 bases agree with TRBD1. After removal of 6 bases from V and 6 bases from J, the junction contained 7 bases not matched to a gene. The CDR3 has 15 amino acids. The germline V gene has CDR1 MNHEY and CDR2 SVGAGI. CDR3 DNA sequence: TGTGCCAGCAGAACGGGACAGGGGGTAGTCAATGAGCAGTTCTTC. The encoded protein is CASRTGQGVVNEQFF.

This sequence joins TRBV19 and TRBJ2-7, with 7 bases matching TRBD1. Germline V gives CDR1 LNHDA, CDR2 SQIVND (reference sequence). The CDR3 is 14 residues long. V shed 5 bases, J shed 2 bases, and the junction held 6 bases outside the gene matches. The CDR3 sequence is CASSVAGGPYEQYF. The CDR3 bases are TGTGCCAGTAGTGTGGCAGGGGGTCCCTACGAGCAGTACTTC.

J is TRBJ1-3 and V is TRBV2; TRBD1 is a possible D gene (6 bases). V was cut by 7 bases and J by 0 bases, with 13 bases left in between. The germline V gene has CDR1 SNHLY and CDR2 FYNNEI. The CDR3 is 15 amino acids. CDR3 protein: CASTFQGRSGNTIYF. DNA of the CDR3: TGTGCCAGCACATTTCAGGGGCGCTCTGGAAACACCATATATTTT.

V and J are TRBV9 and TRBJ2-5; tentative D call: TRBD2 (5 bases). The CDR3 loop spans 15 amino acids. Between the trimmed V and J ends, which lost 2 bases and 1 base, there was a span of 12 bases. Per germline, CDR1 SGDLS and CDR2 YYNGEE. The CDR3 sequence is CASSVSAGVQETQYF. The CDR3 DNA is TGTGCCAGCAGCGTCTCCGCGGGCGTCCAAGAGACCCAGTACTTC.

This clone is a singleton in its sample. This chain links TRBV10-3 with TRBJ1-2; D possibly corresponds to TRBD1 (5 bases). The CDR3 spans 15 residues. Per the germline V gene, CDR1 is ENHRY and CDR2 is SYGVKD. V was trimmed by 6 bases and J by 1 base, leaving 15 bases between them. The CDR3 DNA is TGTGCCATCAGGGACGGTGGTAGGGGTAACTATGGCTACACCTTC. Its translation is CAIRDGGRGNYGYTF.

This clone was detected once. Other nucleotide sequences from this sample produce the same CDR3. The rearrangement joins TRBV27 to TRBJ2-7, with D hard to call. V was shortened by 3 bases and J by 0 bases, with 6 bases between the two germline ends. The CDR3 extends over 13 amino acids. Per the germline V gene, CDR1 is MNHEY and CDR2 is SMNVEV (reference sequence). CDR3 protein: CASSFSSSYEQYF. In nucleotides, the CDR3 is TGTGCCAGCAGTTTTTCGAGCTCCTACGAGCAGTACTTC.

The chain is built from TRBV4-1 and TRBJ2-1; D may be TRBD1 (6 bases). This CDR3 region has 12 residues. Germline CDR1 is MGHRA and CDR2 is YSYEKL. Trimming pared 4 bases from V and 14 bases from J, leaving 15 bases between. The CDR3 DNA is TGCGCCAGCAGCCCCGACAGGATTTTCGAGTTCTTC. This sequence encodes CASSPDRIFEFF.

J is TRBJ1-2 and V is TRBV20-1, with TRBD1 matching over 12 bases. The J segment lost 4 bases and the V segment lost 3 bases, leaving 12 bases of the junction unmatched. CDR1 DFQATT and CDR2 SNEGSKA come from the germline V gene (reference sequence). The CDR3 consists of 17 residues. The chain's CDR3 is CSASLPGQGAYRYGYTF. The CDR3, as DNA: TGCAGTGCTAGTTTGCCGGGACAGGGGGCATATCGCTATGGCTACACCTTC.

J is TRBJ1-1 and V is TRBV7-8; a weak D match, TRBD1 (6 bases). Trimming took 5 bases from V and 2 from J, leaving 12 bases between them. CDR1 and CDR2 (germline): SGHVS, FQNEAQ. This CDR3 is 14 amino acids long. DNA of the CDR3: TGTGCCAGCAGCCTGACAGGCTCTAACACTGAAGCTTTCTTT. Translated: CASSLTGSNTEAFF.

A note on this clone: A junction end diverges from the germline sequence, so it may reflect a read error. The V and J genes are TRBV6-1 and TRBJ1-6; 7 bases line up with TRBD1. CDR3 length: 15 residues. The germline CDR1 and CDR2 sequences are MNHNS and SASEGT. The DNA of the CDR3 is TGTGCCAGCAGGGAAGGACAGGCCAATAATTCACCCCTCCACTTT. This codes for CASREGQANNSPLHF.

This clone was seen just once. V gene TRBV7-2 combines with J gene TRBJ2-3; D unclear. V was pared by 1 base and J by 6 bases, with 11 bases between. CDR1 and CDR2 (germline): SGHTA, FQGNSA. The length of the CDR3 is 14 residues. This chain's CDR3 is CASSLGQAPDTQYF. As DNA, the CDR3 is TGTGCCAGCAGCTTAGGGCAGGCCCCGGATACGCAGTATTTT.

The chain combines TRBV6-2 or TRBV6-3 with TRBJ1-2, with D tentatively TRBD1 (6 bases). The CDR3 runs 13 residues. Trimming pared 2 bases from V and 7 bases from J, leaving 11 bases between. CDR1 and CDR2 from the germline V gene are MNHEY and SVGEGT. DNA for the CDR3: TGTGCCAGCAGTTACATCAGGGGCTCTGGCTACACCTTC. The encoded protein is CASSYIRGSGYTF.

The chain employs TRBV2 and TRBJ2-7; 10 nucleotides line up with TRBD1. Germline CDR1 reads SNHLY; CDR2 reads FYNNEI. V was pared by 8 bases and J by 5 bases, with 12 bases of the junction left unmatched. The CDR3 covers 15 residues. This chain's CDR3 is CASGQTGGAGDEQYF. The CDR3 coding sequence is TGTGCCAGCGGACAGACAGGGGGCGCTGGGGACGAGCAGTACTTC. Using reference TRBV2 and TRBJ2-7 for the parts outside the CDR3, the full variable domain is EPEVTQTPSHQVTQMGQEVILRCVPISNHLYFYWYRQILGQKVEFLVSFYNNEISEKSEIFDDQFSVERPDGSNFTLKIRSTKLEDSAMYFCASGQTGGAGDEQYFGPGTRLTVT.

J is TRBJ2-3 and V is TRBV5-4; 9 bases align to TRBD2. The CDR3 covers 15 residues. Germline trimming cut 6 bases from V and 4 bases from J; bases unmatched to any gene: 9. CDR1 and CDR2 from the germline V gene are SGHNT and YYREEE (reference sequence). Written as DNA, the CDR3 is TGTGCCAGCAAGGGCGAGCGGGGGGCCGCAGATACGCAGTATTTT. Translation: CASKGERGAADTQYF.

The CDR3: CAWTAGLGVYNEQFF. In DNA, the CDR3 is TGTGCCTGGACCGCGGGACTAGGCGTCTACAATGAGCAGTTCTTC. J is TRBJ2-1 and V is TRBV30; 8 bases map to TRBD2. V was pared by 4 bases and J by 3 bases, with 8 bases of the junction left unmatched. In germline, CDR1 is GTSNPN, CDR2 SVGIG (reference sequence). The CDR3 is 15 amino acids.

The CDR3 nucleotides read TGTGCCACCATGGAAGGCGGGAGGGCCTACGAGCAGTACTTC. Amino acids: CATMEGGRAYEQYF. The V gene is TRBV15, the J gene TRBJ2-7; 9 bases are a match to TRBD2. Trimming cost V 7 bases and J 2 bases; bases outside gene matches: 6. Germline-derived CDR1 and CDR2 are LNHNV and YYDKDF (reference sequence). The CDR3 is 14 amino acids. Full variable domain (outside the CDR3, taken from reference TRBV15 and TRBJ2-7): DAMVIQNPRYQVTQFGKPVTLSCSQTLNHNVMYWYQQKSSQAPKLLFHYYDKDFNNEADTPDNFQSRRPNTSFCFLDIRSPGLGDTAMYLCATMEGGRAYEQYFGPGTRLTVT.

The rearrangement links TRBV2 to TRBJ2-5; 9 bases line up with TRBD1. Germline lookup yields CDR1 SNHLY and CDR2 FYNNEI. The CDR3 is made up of 12 amino acids. The V and J ends lost 6 bases and 8 bases, in that order; junction bases with no gene match: 4. The chain's CDR3 is CASRGTGTTQYF. The CDR3 region has the DNA TGTGCCAGCAGGGGGACAGGGACTACCCAGTACTTC.